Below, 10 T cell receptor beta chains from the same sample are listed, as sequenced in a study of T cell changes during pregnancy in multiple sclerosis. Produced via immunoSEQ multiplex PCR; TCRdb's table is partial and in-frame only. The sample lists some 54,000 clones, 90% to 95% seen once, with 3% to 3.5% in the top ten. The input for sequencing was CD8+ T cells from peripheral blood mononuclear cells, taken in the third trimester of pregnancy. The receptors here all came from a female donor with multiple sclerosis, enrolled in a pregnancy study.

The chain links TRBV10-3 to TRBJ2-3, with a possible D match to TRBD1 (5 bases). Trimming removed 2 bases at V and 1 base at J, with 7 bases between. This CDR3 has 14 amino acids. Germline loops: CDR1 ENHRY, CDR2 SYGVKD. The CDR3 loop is CAISESRGTDTQYF. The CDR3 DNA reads TGTGCCATCAGTGAGAGCAGGGGCACAGATACGCAGTATTTT.

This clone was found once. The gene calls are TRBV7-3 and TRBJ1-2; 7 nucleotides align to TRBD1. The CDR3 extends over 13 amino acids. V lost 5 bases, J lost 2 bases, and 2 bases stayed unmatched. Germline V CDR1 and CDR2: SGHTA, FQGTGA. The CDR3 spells CASSPGQNYGYTF. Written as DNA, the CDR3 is TGTGCCAGCAGCCCGGGACAGAACTATGGCTACACCTTC. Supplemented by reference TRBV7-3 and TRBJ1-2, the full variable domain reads GAGVSQTPSNKVTEKGKYVELRCDPISGHTALYWYRQSLGQGPEFLIYFQGTGAADDSGLPNDRFFAVRPEGSVSTLKIQRTERGDSAVYLCASSPGQNYGYTFGSGTRLTVV.

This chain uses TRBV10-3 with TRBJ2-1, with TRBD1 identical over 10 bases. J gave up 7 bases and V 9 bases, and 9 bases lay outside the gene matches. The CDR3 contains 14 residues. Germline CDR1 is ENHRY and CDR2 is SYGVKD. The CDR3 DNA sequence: TGTGCCATTTCGACCGGGACAGGGGCTAATGAGCAGTTCTTC. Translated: CAISTGTGANEQFF.

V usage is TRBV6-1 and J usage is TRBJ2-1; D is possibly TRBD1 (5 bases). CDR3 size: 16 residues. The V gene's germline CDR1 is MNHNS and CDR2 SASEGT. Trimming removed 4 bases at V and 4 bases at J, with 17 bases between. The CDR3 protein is CASSAGHTDIYNEQFF. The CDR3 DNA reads TGTGCCAGCAGTGCCGGACACACTGACATATACAATGAGCAGTTCTTC.

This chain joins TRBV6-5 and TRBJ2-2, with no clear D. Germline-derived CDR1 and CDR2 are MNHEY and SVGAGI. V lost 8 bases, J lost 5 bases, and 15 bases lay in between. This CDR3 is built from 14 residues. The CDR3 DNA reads TGTGCCAGCTTGGAAGAGGTTGGGACCGGGGAGCTGTTTTTT. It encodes CASLEEVGTGELFF.

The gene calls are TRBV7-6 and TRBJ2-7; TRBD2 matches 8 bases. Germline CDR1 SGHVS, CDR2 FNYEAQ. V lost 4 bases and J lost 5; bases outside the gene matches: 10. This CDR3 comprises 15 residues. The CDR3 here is CASSSSSGISNEQYF. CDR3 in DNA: TGTGCCAGCAGCTCGAGTAGCGGGATATCTAACGAGCAGTACTTC.

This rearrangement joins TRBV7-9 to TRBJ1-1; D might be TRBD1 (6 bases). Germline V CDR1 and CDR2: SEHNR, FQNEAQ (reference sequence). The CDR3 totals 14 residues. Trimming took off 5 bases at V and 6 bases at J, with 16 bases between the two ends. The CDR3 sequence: CASSPPTGTAEAFF. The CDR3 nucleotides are TGTGCCAGCAGCCCCCCCACAGGGACCGCTGAAGCTTTCTTT.

The CDR3 DNA reads as TGCGCCAGCAGCGTAGGACAGGGGGCCGGTGAGCAGTACTTC. Its translation is CASSVGQGAGEQYF. The V call is TRBV5-1, the J call TRBJ2-7; 11 nucleotides match TRBD1. CDR3 length equals 14 residues. CDR1 SGHRS and CDR2 YFSETQ come from the germline V gene. The J segment lost 7 bases and the V segment lost 4 bases, leaving 7 bases of the junction unmatched.

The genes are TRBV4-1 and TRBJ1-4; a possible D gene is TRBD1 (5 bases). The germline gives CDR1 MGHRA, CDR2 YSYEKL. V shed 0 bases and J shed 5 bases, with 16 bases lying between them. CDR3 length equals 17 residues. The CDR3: CASSQEPPGVENEKLFF. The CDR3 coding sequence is TGCGCCAGCAGCCAAGAACCTCCGGGGGTCGAGAATGAAAAACTGTTTTTT.

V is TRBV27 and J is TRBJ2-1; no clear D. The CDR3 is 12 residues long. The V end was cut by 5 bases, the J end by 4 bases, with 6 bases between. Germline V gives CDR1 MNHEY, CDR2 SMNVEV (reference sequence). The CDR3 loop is CASSPRYNEQFF. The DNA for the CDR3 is TGTGCCAGCAGTCCTAGGTACAATGAGCAGTTCTTC.